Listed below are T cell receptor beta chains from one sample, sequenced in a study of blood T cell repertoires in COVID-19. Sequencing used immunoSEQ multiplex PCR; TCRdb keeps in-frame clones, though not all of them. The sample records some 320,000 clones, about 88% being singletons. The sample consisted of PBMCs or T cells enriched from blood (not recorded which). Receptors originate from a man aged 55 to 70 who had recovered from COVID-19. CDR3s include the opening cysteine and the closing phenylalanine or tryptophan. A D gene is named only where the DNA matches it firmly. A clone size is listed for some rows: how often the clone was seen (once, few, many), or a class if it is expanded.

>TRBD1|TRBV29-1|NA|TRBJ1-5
TGCAGCGCCGGTTCAGGGGGTGGGCAGCCCCAGCATTTT
CSAGSGGGQPQHF
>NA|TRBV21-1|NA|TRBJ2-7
TGTGCCAAAGCCGGGACTAGCGACGAGCAGTACTTC
CAKAGTSDEQYF
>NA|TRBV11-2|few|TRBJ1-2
TGTGCCAGCAGCTTGGGGACGGCGGGAGTTGGCTACACCTTC
CASSLGTAGVGYTF
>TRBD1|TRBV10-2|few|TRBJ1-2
TGCGCCAGCCGTCGGATCGACAGGGAAGACGGGTACACCTTC
CASRRIDREDGYTF
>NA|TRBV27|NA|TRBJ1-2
TGTGCCAGCAGTAACCAGGCGAACTATGGCTACACCTTC
CASSNQANYGYTF
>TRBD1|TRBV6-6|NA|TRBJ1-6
TGTGCCAGCAGTACCGACAGGGAATATAATTCACCCCTCCACTTT
CASSTDREYNSPLHF
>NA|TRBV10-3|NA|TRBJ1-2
TGTGCCATCAGTGGCATCGTGGGTGGAGGGTATGGCTACACCTTC
CAISGIVGGGYGYTF
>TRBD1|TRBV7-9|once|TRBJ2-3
TGTGCCAGCAGCTGGACAGGGGCCGATACGCAGTATTTT
CASSWTGADTQYF
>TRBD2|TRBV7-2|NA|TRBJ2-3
TGTGCCAGCAGCTTACCGGGAGGGAATACGCAGTATTTT
CASSLPGGNTQYF
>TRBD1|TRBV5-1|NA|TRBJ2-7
TGCGCCAGCAGCCCAGGGGACAGCTCCTACGAGCAGTACTTC
CASSPGDSSYEQYF
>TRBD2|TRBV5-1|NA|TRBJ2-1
TGCGCCAGCAGCTTCACCGGGGGGAGTAATGAGCAGTTCTTC
CASSFTGGSNEQFF
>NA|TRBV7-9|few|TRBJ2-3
TGTGCCAGCAGCCGGGGTGACGGACGCACAGATACGCAGTATTTT
CASSRGDGRTDTQYF
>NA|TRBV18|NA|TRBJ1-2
TGTGCCAGCTCACCACGATGGAGGGAGATTGGCTACACCTTC
CASSPRWREIGYTF
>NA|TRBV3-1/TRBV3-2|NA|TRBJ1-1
TGTGCCAGCAGCCGGTCAGAGGGGGTTGAGACTGAAGCTTTCTTT
CASSRSEGVETEAFF
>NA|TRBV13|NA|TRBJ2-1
TGTGCCAGCAGCCTTAGCGGAAATTACAATGAGCAGTTCTTC
CASSLSGNYNEQFF
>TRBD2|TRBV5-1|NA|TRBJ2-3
TGCGCCAGCAGCTTGTTGGCGGGAGGGTACGCAGATACGCAGTATTTT
CASSLLAGGYADTQYF
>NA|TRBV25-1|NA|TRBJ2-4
TGTGCCAGCAGTGAATCCACGGGAAGCAAAAACATTCAGTACTTC
CASSESTGSKNIQYF
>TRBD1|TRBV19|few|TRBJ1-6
TGTGCCAGTAGTATAGGGCTCGACAGGGTACGTTCACCCCTCCACTTT
CASSIGLDRVRSPLHF
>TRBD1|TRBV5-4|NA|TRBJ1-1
TGTGCCAGCAGACCGACAGGGGGGAACACTGAAGCTTTCTTT
CASRPTGGNTEAFF
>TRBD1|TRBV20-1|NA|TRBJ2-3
TGCAGTGCTAGTGGGACAGGGGGGCCAGATACGCAGTATTTT
CSASGTGGPDTQYF
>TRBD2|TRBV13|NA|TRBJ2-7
TGTGCCAGCAGCTCAACTTCGAGCGGGGGTCTCTACGAGCAGTACTTC
CASSSTSSGGLYEQYF
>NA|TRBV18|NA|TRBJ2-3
TGTGCCAGCTCACCCCAGATGGGCAGTCCTTCCGATACGCAGTATTTT
CASSPQMGSPSDTQYF
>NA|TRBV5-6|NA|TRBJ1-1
TGTGCCAGCAGCTTGGGGGGAGGGGCGAACACTGAAGCTTTCTTT
CASSLGGGANTEAFF
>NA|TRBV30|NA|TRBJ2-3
TGTGCCTGGGGCAACACAGATACGCAGTATTTT
CAWGNTDTQYF
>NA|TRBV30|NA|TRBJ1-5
TGTGCCTGGAGTGCAGGGGATAGCAATCAGCCCCAGCATTTT
CAWSAGDSNQPQHF
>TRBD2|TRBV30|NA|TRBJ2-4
TGTGCCTGGAGTGCGGGACTAGCGGAAAACATTCAGTACTTC
CAWSAGLAENIQYF
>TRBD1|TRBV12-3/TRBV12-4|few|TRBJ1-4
TGTGCCAGCAGTCCGACAGGGTCGCAACTGTTTTTT
CASSPTGSQLFF
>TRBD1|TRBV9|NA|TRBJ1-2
TGTGCCAGCACCGCCCAGGGGGTGCCCGAAGGCTACACCTTC
CASTAQGVPEGYTF
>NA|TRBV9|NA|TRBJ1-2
TGTGCCAGCAAGGGGCAGGGTAACTATGGCTACACCTTC
CASKGQGNYGYTF
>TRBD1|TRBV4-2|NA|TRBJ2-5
TGTGCCAGCAGCATCGGACAGGTCCAAGAGACCCAGTACTTC
CASSIGQVQETQYF
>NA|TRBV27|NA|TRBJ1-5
TGTGCCAGCAGTACAAGTGCGTCCAGGGGTTTGGTCGCCCAGCATTTT
CASSTSASRGLVAQHF
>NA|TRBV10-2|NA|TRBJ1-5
TGCGCCAGCAATCCCGACAGGCGGAGCAATCAGCCCCAGCATTTT
CASNPDRRSNQPQHF
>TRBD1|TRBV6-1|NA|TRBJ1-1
TGTGCCAGCAGTAAACCGACAGGGGACACTGAAGCTTTCTTT
CASSKPTGDTEAFF
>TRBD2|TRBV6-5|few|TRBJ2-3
TGTGCCAGCAGTTGGGGCGGGAGGTCCACGGATACGCAGTATTTT
CASSWGGRSTDTQYF
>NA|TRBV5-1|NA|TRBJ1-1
TGCGCCAGCAGCCTTCAGGGGAACACTGAAGCTTTCTTT
CASSLQGNTEAFF
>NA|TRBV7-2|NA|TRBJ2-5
TGTGCCAGCAGTCCAGGGTCGTTGGGAGAGACCCAGTACTTC
CASSPGSLGETQYF
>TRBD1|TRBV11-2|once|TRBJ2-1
TGTGCCAGCAGCTTCCCGGGACAGGGATACAATGAGCAGTTCTTC
CASSFPGQGYNEQFF
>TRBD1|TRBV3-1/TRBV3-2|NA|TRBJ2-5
TGTGCCAGCAGCCAAGGGGGACAGGGAGTAAAAGAGACCCAGTACTTC
CASSQGGQGVKETQYF
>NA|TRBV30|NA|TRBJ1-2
TGTGCCGGAAGGCAGGGACTTCTTCCTAACTATGGCTACACCTTC
CAGRQGLLPNYGYTF
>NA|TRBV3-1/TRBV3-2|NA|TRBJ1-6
TGTGCCAGCAGCCTTGACAGGACGAATTCACCCCTCCACTTT
CASSLDRTNSPLHF
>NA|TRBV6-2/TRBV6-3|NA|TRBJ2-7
TGTGCCAGCAGTTACGTTCAAGGCTCCCAAGACAGTCGGTACGAGCAGTACTTC
CASSYVQGSQDSRYEQYF
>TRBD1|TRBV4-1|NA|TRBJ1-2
TGCGCCAGCAGCCAAGGATTAGGGGACAGGGGATATGGCTACACCTTC
CASSQGLGDRGYGYTF